Presented here are 13 T cell receptor beta chains from one specimen sequenced in a study of metastatic and nonmetastatic thyroid tumors. With MiXCR, TCRdb reprocessed the PCR reads. This table holds a few thousand clones, roughly 30% found once. Every patient was untreated before thyroid surgery. Sequences were obtained from adjacent normal tissue. The receptors were sampled from a male donor with papillary thyroid cancer or a benign thyroid nodule (not recorded which). Some clones in this sample may be carry-over from other donors' samples.

The V gene is TRBV27, the J gene TRBJ2-5, with D perhaps matching TRBD1 or TRBD2 (5 bases each). The CDR3 has 16 residues. Germline CDR1 is MNHEY and CDR2 is SMNVEV (reference sequence). The CDR3 spells CESSPLYGTPYETQYF. Here the CDR3 DNA reads TGTGAAAGCAGTCCCCTCTACGGGACCCCATATGAGACCCAGTACTTC.

This clone is categorized as large. The chain links TRBV6-5 to TRBJ2-2, with D possibly called TRBD1 or TRBD2 (5 bases each). Germline-derived CDR1 and CDR2 are MNHEY and SVGAGI. V was cut by 0 bases and J by 6 bases, with 17 bases left in between. The CDR3 runs to 17 residues. The CDR3 DNA reads TGTGCCAGCAGTTACTCGAGGGGTGGACGAATTCCCGGGGAGCTGTTTTTT. This codes for CASSYSRGGRIPGELFF.

This clone was seen a handful of times. The chain carries TRBV6-2 or TRBV6-3 and TRBJ2-7; D gene ambiguous. The V end lost 4 bases, the J end lost 4 bases, and 20 bases lay between the germline ends. This CDR3 region has 16 residues. The germline gives CDR1 MNHEY, CDR2 SVGEGT. CDR3: CASSFVSREPIYEQYF. For the CDR3, the DNA is TGTGCCAGCAGTTTCGTGAGTCGCGAACCAATATACGAGCAGTACTTC.

V gene TRBV11-1 combines with J gene TRBJ1-3, with D perhaps TRBD1 (6 bases). CDR3 length: 16 amino acids. Germline lookup yields CDR1 SGHAT and CDR2 FQDESV (reference sequence). The V end was cut by 4 bases, the J end by 0 bases, with 13 bases between. DNA for the CDR3: TGTGCCAGCAGCTCCCACAGGACAGCCTCTGGAAACACCATATATTTT. Its translation is CASSSHRTASGNTIYF.

This clone is medium-sized. The rearrangement links TRBV20-1 to TRBJ2-5; D might be TRBD1 (5 bases). Germline loops: CDR1 DFQATT, CDR2 SNEGSKA (reference sequence). CDR3 size: 12 residues. Between the trimmed V and J ends, which lost 5 bases and 5 bases, there was a span of 12 bases. CDR3 in DNA: TGCAGTGCTGGGGCGGTATTTGAGACCCAGTACTTC. It codes for CSAGAVFETQYF.

This clone has a handful of counts. The rearrangement uses TRBV2 and TRBJ2-7, with D unresolved. Germline values: CDR1 SNHLY, CDR2 FYNNEI. V was cut by 6 bases and J by 0 bases, with 9 bases left in between. The CDR3 has 13 residues. In nucleotides, the CDR3 is TGTGCCAGCAGCGTGCGGAACTCCTACGAGCAGTACTTC. It translates to CASSVRNSYEQYF.

The chain recombines TRBV6-1 with TRBJ2-7; D unresolved. From germline, CDR1 is MNHNS and CDR2 SASEGT. CDR3 size: 14 residues. Trimming cost V 4 bases and J 3 bases, with 13 bases left between them. The CDR3 loop is CASSGQTGCYEQYF. Here the CDR3 DNA reads TGTGCCAGCAGTGGCCAAACCGGGTGCTACGAGCAGTACTTC.

The chain couples TRBV20-1 to TRBJ2-7; TRBD2 agrees at 7 bases. Trimming removed 0 bases from V and 2 bases from J; junction bases left unmatched: 7. The CDR3 is 15 residues long. Germline-derived CDR1 and CDR2 are DFQATT and SNEGSKA (reference sequence). For the CDR3, the DNA is TGCAGTGCTAGAGATCCGTCGGGAGGCCCCTACGAGCAGTACTTC. Its translation: CSARDPSGGPYEQYF.

In the case of this clone: The junction shows a germline mismatch at one end, possibly a read error. The rearrangement links TRBV7-9 to TRBJ1-2, with D uncertain. Germline CDR1 is SEHNR and CDR2 is FQNEAQ (reference sequence). The CDR3 has 11 residues. The DNA for the CDR3 is TGTGCCACCAGCTTGGCCTGCGGCTACACCTTC. It encodes CATSLACGYTF.

By its share, this clone is medium-sized. The chain is built from TRBV7-9 and TRBJ1-2; 7 nucleotides match TRBD1. The germline CDR1 and CDR2 sequences are SEHNR and FQNEAQ (reference sequence). The CDR3 is made up of 13 amino acids. Trimming cost V 2 bases and J 6 bases; bases outside gene matches: 3. This CDR3 reads CASSLKGADGYTF. The DNA of the CDR3 is TGTGCCAGCAGCTTAAAGGGGGCTGATGGCTACACCTTC.

V and J are TRBV20-1 and TRBJ1-4; D call uncertain. Germline V lookup: CDR1 DFQATT, CDR2 SNEGSKA (reference sequence). This CDR3 has 15 amino acids. V gave up 0 bases and J gave up 5 bases, with 13 bases separating them. The CDR3 reads CSARDFSSGNEKLFF. CDR3 DNA sequence: TGCAGTGCTAGAGATTTCTCCTCGGGGAATGAAAAACTGTTTTTT.

About this clone: Likely a read error: the CDR3 ends without its conserved phenylalanine or tryptophan. It is unclear where the CDR3 begins or ends on the DNA, so no DNA is shown, and the CDR3 is as TCRdb lists it. Here the CDR3 reads CASRETGVESTESFL. This chain joins TRBV28 and TRBJ1-1; TRBD1, the table's D call, lacks a check against the DNA. The V gene's germline CDR1 is MDHEN and CDR2 SYDVKM. The length of the CDR3 is 15 amino acids, counting both ends.

The rearrangement uses TRBV7-6 and TRBJ2-7; a weak D match, TRBD2 (6 bases). This CDR3 is 16 amino acids long. CDR1 and CDR2 from the germline V gene are SGHVS and FNYEAQ. With 1 base removed from V and 3 bases from J, the gap between germline ends came to 16 bases. The CDR3 DNA follows: TGTGCCAGCAGCTTAGTTTCGGGTCAGGACTACTACGAGCAGTACTTC. Its protein is CASSLVSGQDYYEQYF.